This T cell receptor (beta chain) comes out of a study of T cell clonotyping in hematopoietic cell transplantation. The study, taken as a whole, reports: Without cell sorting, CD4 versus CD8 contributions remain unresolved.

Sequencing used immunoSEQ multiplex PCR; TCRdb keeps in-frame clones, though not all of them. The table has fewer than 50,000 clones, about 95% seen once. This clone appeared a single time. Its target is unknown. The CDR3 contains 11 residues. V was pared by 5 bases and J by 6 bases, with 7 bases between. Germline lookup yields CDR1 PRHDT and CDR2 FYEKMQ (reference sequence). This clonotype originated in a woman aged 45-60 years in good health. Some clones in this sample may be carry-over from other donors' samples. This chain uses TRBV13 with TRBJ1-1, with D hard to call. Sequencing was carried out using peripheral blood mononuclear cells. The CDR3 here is CASSNRAEAFF. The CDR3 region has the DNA TGTGCCAGCAGCAACCGGGCTGAAGCTTTCTTT.